This entry lists 25 T cell receptor beta chains sequenced from one sample in a study of cytotoxic CD8 clonotypes in ibrutinib-treated CLL. Data came from immunoSEQ multiplex PCR; TCRdb stores just in-frame clones and leaves some out. Of some 160,000 clones listed, about 80% are singletons. The sample consisted of PBMCs, taken after 12 months of ibrutinib treatment. The receptors originated from a human donor with chronic lymphocytic leukemia.

This CDR3 is CASSRNLASEREGPRNEQFF. The CDR3 bases are TGTGCCAGCAGCAGAAACCTAGCGAGCGAGCGGGAGGGCCCACGGAATGAGCAGTTCTTC. V usage is TRBV21-1 and J usage is TRBJ2-1; the D segment call TRBD2 is taken from the table without a DNA check. TRBV21-1 is designated a pseudogene. The length of the CDR3 is 20 residues.

V usage is TRBV6-6 and J usage is TRBJ2-7; tentatively, D is TRBD2 (6 bases). This CDR3 region has 14 residues. V was shortened by 5 bases and J by 3 bases, with 14 bases between the two germline ends. Germline assignment: CDR1 MNHNY and CDR2 SVGAGI (reference sequence). CDR3 coding DNA: TGTGCCAGCAGTCCCCCCGCGGGGTTCTACGAGCAGTACTTC. It encodes CASSPPAGFYEQYF.

V gene TRBV5-4 combines with J gene TRBJ1-1, with D possibly matching TRBD1 (6 bases). V dropped 6 bases and J dropped 1 base, with 10 bases sitting between them. The CDR3 has 13 amino acids. CDR1 and CDR2 (germline): SGHNT, YYREEE (reference sequence). The DNA for the CDR3 is TGTGCCAGCACTTCACAGGGGAACACTGAAGCTTTCTTT. Translation gives CASTSQGNTEAFF.

J is TRBJ1-6 and V is TRBV14; the D gene is possibly TRBD1 (6 bases). The CDR3 is 14 residues long. Per the germline V gene, CDR1 is SGHDN and CDR2 is FVKESK. Trimming cost V 7 bases and J 7 bases, with 14 bases left between them. The CDR3 spells CASNWGAGNSPLHF. CDR3 nucleotides: TGTGCCAGCAACTGGGGGGCGGGGAATTCACCCCTCCACTTT.

The chain recombines TRBV5-1 with TRBJ2-2; 8 bases match TRBD1. The CDR3 length is 14 residues. Trimming took 8 bases from V and 6 from J; bases not matched to a gene: 9. CDR1 and CDR2 (germline): SGHRS, YFSETQ. CDR3 sequence reads: CASRSQGVAGELFF. For the CDR3, the DNA is TGCGCCAGTCGGTCACAGGGGGTCGCCGGGGAGCTGTTTTTT.

The rearrangement joins TRBV6-5 to TRBJ1-1; no clear D gene. The germline gives CDR1 MNHEY, CDR2 SVGAGI. The CDR3 sequence is 15 residues long. V was trimmed by 8 bases and J by 2 bases, leaving 18 bases between them. DNA for the CDR3: TGTGCCAGCCGGCCGCCGTATCTCCACAACACTGAAGCTTTCTTT. Its protein product is CASRPPYLHNTEAFF.

The chain couples TRBV28 to TRBJ1-6; D gene ambiguous. The length of the CDR3 is 14 residues. Trimming removed 6 bases from V and 9 bases from J, with 15 bases in between. The germline V gene encodes CDR1 MDHEN and CDR2 SYDVKM. CDR3 sequence reads: CASSPGVQPSPLHF. CDR3 sequence (DNA): TGTGCCAGCAGCCCCGGGGTACAGCCTTCACCCCTCCACTTT.

This clone has only a few counts. The chain uses TRBV5-5 and TRBJ2-5; maybe TRBD1 (6 bases). The V gene lost 5 bases and the J gene lost 1 base, with 12 bases spanning the gap. Germline V gene sequence: CDR1 SGHKS, CDR2 YYEKEE (reference sequence). The CDR3 spans 14 residues. The CDR3 loop reads CASRTGYLQETQYF. The CDR3 DNA sequence: TGTGCCAGCAGAACAGGGTATCTCCAAGAGACCCAGTACTTC.

The chain links TRBV28 to TRBJ1-2; perhaps TRBD1 as D (5 bases). Germline-derived CDR1 and CDR2 are MDHEN and SYDVKM. The CDR3 runs to 13 residues. Deletions cut 3 bases from V and 8 bases from J, with 13 bases between. The CDR3 spells CASSFKRGGGYTF. DNA for the CDR3: TGTGCCAGCAGTTTTAAGAGGGGTGGAGGCTACACCTTC.

This sequence joins TRBV7-9 and TRBJ1-1, with D possibly matching TRBD1 (5 bases). Germline CDR1 reads SEHNR; CDR2 reads FQNEAQ (reference sequence). This CDR3 comprises 14 residues. V was pared by 2 bases and J by 0 bases, with 7 bases between. The CDR3, as DNA: TGTGCCAGCAGCTTACAGGGACTGAACACTGAAGCTTTCTTT. Its translation: CASSLQGLNTEAFF.

V usage is TRBV27 and J usage is TRBJ2-3; TRBD2 agrees at 15 bases. The CDR3 sequence is 18 residues long. Unmatched junction bases numbered 7, after V lost 2 bases and J lost 4 bases. CDR1 and CDR2 from the germline V gene are MNHEY and SMNVEV (reference sequence). CDR3 loop: CASSLIGTSGGSSDTQYF. The CDR3 DNA reads TGTGCCAGCAGTTTAATAGGGACTAGCGGGGGGTCCTCAGATACGCAGTATTTT.

The rearrangement links TRBV18 to TRBJ1-1, with D uncertain. Germline V CDR1 and CDR2: KGHSH, LQKENI. Trimming removed 2 bases from V and 3 bases from J, with 10 bases in between. The CDR3 is made up of 14 amino acids. The CDR3 DNA reads TGTGCCAGCTCACCATTTAAAGGTGACACTGAAGCTTTCTTT. Protein product: CASSPFKGDTEAFF.

The V and J genes are TRBV6-5 and TRBJ2-7; 8 nucleotides match TRBD2. Per the germline V gene, CDR1 is MNHEY and CDR2 is SVGAGI. V was clipped by 0 bases and J by 7 bases; unmatched bases: 8. The CDR3 sequence is 15 residues long. CDR3 DNA sequence: TGTGCCAGCAGTTACTCCGGGACTAGTCGAGTGGAGCAGTACTTC. It codes for CASSYSGTSRVEQYF.

The V and J genes are TRBV7-9 and TRBJ1-6; TRBD1 is a possible D gene (5 bases). CDR3 length: 15 amino acids. The germline V gene has CDR1 SEHNR and CDR2 FQNEAQ (reference sequence). V lost 5 bases to trimming and J lost 5 bases, with 13 bases between them. CDR3 DNA: TGTGCCAGCAGCCCATCAGGACAAGATAATTCACCCCTCCACTTT. This translates into CASSPSGQDNSPLHF.

The genes are TRBV5-6 and TRBJ2-5, with D uncertain. In germline, CDR1 is SGHDT, CDR2 YYEEEE. The CDR3 sequence is 14 residues long. V was shortened by 5 bases and J by 2 bases, with 13 bases between the two germline ends. This CDR3 is CASSPKSGQETQYF. In DNA, the CDR3 is TGTGCCAGCAGTCCAAAATCCGGACAAGAGACCCAGTACTTC.

This clone was seen once. The chain joins TRBV7-2 to TRBJ2-3, with a tentative D call TRBD2 (6 bases). The germline CDR1 and CDR2 sequences are SGHTA and FQGNSA. The CDR3 has 14 amino acids. Deletions cut 4 bases from V and 2 bases from J, with 10 bases between. The DNA of the CDR3 is TGTGCCAGCAGCTCGGGACTCCACACAGATACGCAGTATTTT. It is translated as CASSSGLHTDTQYF.

This chain connects TRBV6-1 to TRBJ1-3; 7 bases are a match to TRBD1. CDR3 length: 14 amino acids. With V trimmed by 8 bases and J by 4 bases, 8 bases remained unmatched. Germline CDR1 reads MNHNS; CDR2 reads SASEGT. The CDR3 loop is CASPARGSGNTIYF. The CDR3 DNA reads as TGTGCCAGCCCCGCCAGGGGGTCGGGAAACACCATATATTTT.

This sequence joins TRBV28 and TRBJ2-2; D gene uncertain. CDR1 is MDHEN, CDR2 SYDVKM, per germline. There are 13 residues in the CDR3. Trimming removed 3 bases from V and 1 base from J, with 3 bases in between. CDR3 amino acids: CASSFGNTGELFF. CDR3 nucleotides: TGTGCCAGCAGTTTCGGGAACACCGGGGAGCTGTTTTTT.

The genes are TRBV7-8 and TRBJ2-1; D might be TRBD1 or TRBD2, each matching 5 bases. CDR1 and CDR2 from the germline V gene are SGHVS and FQNEAQ. The CDR3 covers 15 residues. Trimming pared 5 bases from V and 4 bases from J, leaving 15 bases between. The chain's CDR3 is CASSLEGPGYNEQFF. Here the CDR3 DNA reads TGTGCCAGCAGCCTAGAGGGGCCTGGGTACAATGAGCAGTTCTTC.

This chain joins TRBV5-1 and TRBJ2-6; D may be TRBD1 or TRBD2 (5 bases each). The germline gives CDR1 SGHRS, CDR2 YFSETQ. V was shortened by 10 bases and J by 1 base, with 15 bases between the two germline ends. This CDR3 region has 15 residues. The CDR3 is CASQQGTSGANVLTF. DNA for the CDR3: TGCGCCTCACAACAAGGGACGTCTGGGGCCAACGTCCTGACTTTC.

The chain has TRBV15 and TRBJ1-5; D is undetermined. This CDR3 contains 16 residues. V was clipped by 0 bases and J by 3 bases, with 12 bases between them. Germline CDR1 reads LNHNV; CDR2 reads YYDKDF (reference sequence). The CDR3 protein is CATSRDLKGYNQPQHF. CDR3 DNA sequence: TGTGCCACCAGCAGAGATCTAAAGGGTTACAATCAGCCCCAGCATTTT.

The table lists this clone with a count of one. The CDR3 DNA reads as TGCGCCAGCAGCTTAACCGGATCCGGGAGCGATGGCTACACCTTC. This codes for CASSLTGSGSDGYTF. The V gene is TRBV5-1, the J gene TRBJ1-2; D is unresolved. The CDR3 is 15 amino acids. In germline, CDR1 is SGHRS, CDR2 YFSETQ. V lost 2 bases, J lost 6 bases, and 17 bases lay in between.

This sequence joins TRBV28 and TRBJ2-6; TRBD1 matches 8 bases. V trimming: 4 bases; J trimming: 2 bases; junction bases outside the gene matches: 10. CDR1 and CDR2 (germline): MDHEN, SYDVKM. The CDR3 extends over 18 amino acids. CDR3 region: CASSSPRGRNPGANVLTF. In nucleotides, the CDR3 is TGTGCCAGCAGTTCGCCCAGGGGGCGCAACCCTGGGGCCAACGTCCTGACTTTC. The full variable domain, its missing parts supplied by reference TRBV28 and TRBJ2-6, is DVKVTQSSRYLVKRTGEKVFLECVQDMDHENMFWYRQDPGLGLRLIYFSYDVKMKEKGDIPEGYSVSREKKERFSLILESASTNQTSMYLCASSSPRGRNPGANVLTFGAGSRLTVL.

The chain joins TRBV2 to TRBJ2-5, with D possibly TRBD1 on 6 matching bases. Germline V lookup: CDR1 SNHLY, CDR2 FYNNEI. The CDR3 totals 13 residues. The V end was cut by 6 bases, the J end by 0 bases, with 8 bases between. The CDR3 here is CASRQGYQETQYF. For the CDR3, the DNA is TGTGCCAGCAGACAGGGCTACCAAGAGACCCAGTACTTC.

This clone was detected only a few times. This chain joins TRBV6-1 and TRBJ1-2; 8 positions match TRBD1. The CDR3 runs to 16 residues. Trimming took 2 bases from V and 2 from J; bases not matched to a gene: 7. Per the germline V gene, CDR1 is MNHNS and CDR2 is SASEGT. CDR3 amino acids: CASSEQGAQMNYGYTF. Here the CDR3 DNA reads TGTGCCAGCAGTGAACAGGGGGCGCAGATGAACTATGGCTACACCTTC.